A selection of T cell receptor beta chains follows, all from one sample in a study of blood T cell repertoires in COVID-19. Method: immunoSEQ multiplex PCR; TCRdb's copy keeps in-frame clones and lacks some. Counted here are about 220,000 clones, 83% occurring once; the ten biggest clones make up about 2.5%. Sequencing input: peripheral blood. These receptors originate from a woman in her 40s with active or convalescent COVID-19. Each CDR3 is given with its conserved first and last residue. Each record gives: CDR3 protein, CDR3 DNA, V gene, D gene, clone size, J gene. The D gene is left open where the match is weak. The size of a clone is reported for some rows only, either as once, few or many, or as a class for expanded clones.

cdr3_aa: CASSFVDRFARVPFF; cdr3_nt: TGTGCCAGCAGTTTCGTAGACAGGTTCGCCAGGGTCCCGTTTTTT; v_call: TRBV28; d_call: .; clone_size: once; j_call: TRBJ1-4
cdr3_aa: CASQKGAISYEQYF; cdr3_nt: TGTGCCAGCCAAAAGGGGGCGATATCCTACGAGCAGTACTTC; v_call: TRBV28; d_call: TRBD1; clone_size: few; j_call: TRBJ2-7
cdr3_aa: CASSRGTGGARAFF; cdr3_nt: TGTGCCAGCAGCCGCGGGACAGGGGGCGCGAGGGCTTTCTTT; v_call: TRBV5-6; d_call: TRBD1; clone_size: .; j_call: TRBJ1-1
cdr3_aa: CSASWADYGYTF; cdr3_nt: TGCAGTGCTAGTTGGGCCGACTATGGCTACACCTTC; v_call: TRBV20-1; d_call: .; clone_size: .; j_call: TRBJ1-2
cdr3_aa: CASSYSLPREDSPLHF; cdr3_nt: TGTGCCAGCAGTTACTCTCTCCCCAGGGAGGATTCACCCCTCCACTTT; v_call: TRBV6-2/TRBV6-3; d_call: .; clone_size: .; j_call: TRBJ1-6
cdr3_aa: CASSLWTEETQYF; cdr3_nt: TGCGCCAGCAGCCTCTGGACAGAAGAGACCCAGTACTTC; v_call: TRBV5-1; d_call: .; clone_size: .; j_call: TRBJ2-5
cdr3_aa: CASSDRGRSPLHF; cdr3_nt: TGTGCCAGCAGTGACAGGGGGCGGTCACCCCTCCACTTT; v_call: TRBV2; d_call: TRBD1; clone_size: .; j_call: TRBJ1-6
cdr3_aa: CASSQAWGQGNQPQHF; cdr3_nt: TGTGCCAGCAGCCAAGCTTGGGGGCAGGGCAATCAGCCCCAGCATTTT; v_call: TRBV3-1/TRBV3-2; d_call: .; clone_size: .; j_call: TRBJ1-5
cdr3_aa: CASSEGQINSPLHF; cdr3_nt: TGCGCCAGCAGCGAGGGACAAATTAATTCACCCCTCCACTTT; v_call: TRBV5-1; d_call: .; clone_size: .; j_call: TRBJ1-6
cdr3_aa: CASSAGTEWNF; cdr3_nt: TGTGCCAGCTCGGCCGGGACAGAATGGAACTTC; v_call: TRBV18; d_call: TRBD1; clone_size: few; j_call: TRBJ2-7
cdr3_aa: CASSEEADQKETQYF; cdr3_nt: TGTGCCAGCAGTGAAGAAGCGGACCAAAAAGAGACCCAGTACTTC; v_call: TRBV6-1; d_call: .; clone_size: .; j_call: TRBJ2-5
cdr3_aa: CASSPGTDSYNEQFF; cdr3_nt: TGCGCCAGCAGCCCAGGGACAGACTCCTACAATGAGCAGTTCTTC; v_call: TRBV5-1; d_call: TRBD1; clone_size: .; j_call: TRBJ2-1
cdr3_aa: CASSIDWDRINYGYTF; cdr3_nt: TGTGCCAGTAGTATTGATTGGGACAGGATCAACTATGGCTACACCTTC; v_call: TRBV19; d_call: TRBD1; clone_size: .; j_call: TRBJ1-2
cdr3_aa: CASSIIGQGVNTEAFF; cdr3_nt: TGTGCCAGTAGTATAATTGGGCAGGGGGTCAACACTGAAGCTTTCTTT; v_call: TRBV19; d_call: TRBD1; clone_size: .; j_call: TRBJ1-1
cdr3_aa: CASSQAREQYF; cdr3_nt: TGTGCCAGCAGCCAAGCCAGAGAGCAGTACTTC; v_call: TRBV3-1/TRBV3-2; d_call: .; clone_size: .; j_call: TRBJ2-7
cdr3_aa: CASSPRTPRNSPLHF; cdr3_nt: TGTGCCAGCTCCCCTCGGACTCCGAGAAATTCACCCCTCCACTTT; v_call: TRBV19; d_call: .; clone_size: .; j_call: TRBJ1-6
cdr3_aa: CASRGLREGPQHF; cdr3_nt: TGTGCCAGCAGGGGCCTACGCGAGGGGCCCCAGCATTTT; v_call: TRBV6-5; d_call: .; clone_size: .; j_call: TRBJ1-5
cdr3_aa: CASSRAYGETYNEQFF; cdr3_nt: TGTGCCAGCAGCCGGGCCTACGGGGAGACCTACAATGAGCAGTTCTTC; v_call: TRBV4-2; d_call: .; clone_size: few; j_call: TRBJ2-1
cdr3_aa: CASSLTGQGYEQYF; cdr3_nt: TGCGCCAGCAGCTTGACAGGGCAGGGATACGAGCAGTACTTC; v_call: TRBV5-1; d_call: .; clone_size: .; j_call: TRBJ2-7
cdr3_aa: CASSRLAGGLSGTQYF; cdr3_nt: TGTGCCAGCAGCCGGTTAGCGGGAGGGCTATCTGGTACGCAGTATTTT; v_call: TRBV3-1/TRBV3-2; d_call: TRBD2; clone_size: once; j_call: TRBJ2-3
cdr3_aa: CASSEGGQARTEAFF; cdr3_nt: TGCGCCAGCAGTGAGGGGGGACAGGCGCGGACTGAAGCTTTCTTT; v_call: TRBV10-1; d_call: TRBD1; clone_size: .; j_call: TRBJ1-1
cdr3_aa: CSGTSADEQYF; cdr3_nt: TGCAGCGGTACTAGCGCGGACGAGCAGTACTTC; v_call: TRBV29-1; d_call: TRBD2; clone_size: .; j_call: TRBJ2-7
cdr3_aa: CSTRVDYGYTF; cdr3_nt: TGCAGCACGCGGGTCGACTATGGCTACACCTTC; v_call: TRBV29-1; d_call: .; clone_size: .; j_call: TRBJ1-2
cdr3_aa: CASSKRGIEQFF; cdr3_nt: TGTGCCAGTAGCAAGAGGGGGATTGAGCAGTTCTTC; v_call: TRBV19; d_call: .; clone_size: .; j_call: TRBJ2-1
cdr3_aa: CASSLARGRNEKLFF; cdr3_nt: TGTGCCAGCAGCTTAGCGCGGGGGCGGAACGAAAAACTGTTTTTT; v_call: TRBV7-9; d_call: .; clone_size: .; j_call: TRBJ1-4
cdr3_aa: CAWSGGQFYSNQPQHF; cdr3_nt: TGTGCCTGGAGTGGGGGACAGTTTTATAGCAATCAGCCCCAGCATTTT; v_call: TRBV30; d_call: TRBD1; clone_size: .; j_call: TRBJ1-5
cdr3_aa: CASSHPGRQTNYGYTF; cdr3_nt: TGCGCCAGCAGCCACCCCGGGAGACAGACTAACTATGGCTACACCTTC; v_call: TRBV4-1; d_call: .; clone_size: .; j_call: TRBJ1-2
cdr3_aa: CATSDFTLRGGNSPLHF; cdr3_nt: TGTGCCACCAGTGATTTCACCCTTAGGGGGGGTAATTCACCCCTCCACTTT; v_call: TRBV24-1; d_call: .; clone_size: once; j_call: TRBJ1-6
cdr3_aa: CASSATTGPDEAFF; cdr3_nt: TGTGCCAGCAGCGCGACGACAGGACCCGATGAAGCTTTCTTT; v_call: TRBV9; d_call: .; clone_size: .; j_call: TRBJ1-1
cdr3_aa: CASSLFPEETQYF; cdr3_nt: TGTGCCAGCAGCTTGTTTCCGGAAGAGACCCAGTACTTC; v_call: TRBV5-4; d_call: .; clone_size: .; j_call: TRBJ2-5
cdr3_aa: CAWRGNRDIWADTQYF; cdr3_nt: TGTGCCTGGAGGGGTAACCGGGACATTTGGGCAGATACGCAGTATTTT; v_call: TRBV30; d_call: .; clone_size: .; j_call: TRBJ2-3
cdr3_aa: CASSLSHTTNEKLFF; cdr3_nt: TGCGCCAGCAGCTTGTCACACACAACTAATGAAAAACTGTTTTTT; v_call: TRBV5-1; d_call: .; clone_size: .; j_call: TRBJ1-4
cdr3_aa: CASSYVGQGAEAFF; cdr3_nt: TGTGCCAGCAGTTACGTGGGACAGGGGGCTGAAGCTTTCTTT; v_call: TRBV6-5; d_call: TRBD1; clone_size: .; j_call: TRBJ1-1
cdr3_aa: CASSLTGNTEAFF; cdr3_nt: TGTGCCAGCAGTTTGACAGGTAACACTGAAGCTTTCTTT; v_call: TRBV25-1; d_call: .; clone_size: .; j_call: TRBJ1-1
cdr3_aa: CASSEEWGLSGNTIYF; cdr3_nt: TGTGCCAGCAGTGAAGAATGGGGCCTCTCTGGAAACACCATATATTTT; v_call: TRBV6-1; d_call: .; clone_size: .; j_call: TRBJ1-3
cdr3_aa: CASSHLGGAGGNEQFF; cdr3_nt: TGTGCCAGCAGCCACCTAGGGGGGGCGGGGGGCAATGAGCAGTTCTTC; v_call: TRBV7-6; d_call: TRBD2; clone_size: .; j_call: TRBJ2-1
cdr3_aa: CASSENAGATNEKLFF; cdr3_nt: TGTGCCAGCAGTGAAAACGCAGGGGCAACTAATGAAAAACTGTTTTTT; v_call: TRBV6-1; d_call: .; clone_size: .; j_call: TRBJ1-4
cdr3_aa: CASSQDTGEAETNRYNEQFF; cdr3_nt: TGCGCCAGCAGCCAAGATACGGGAGAGGCGGAGACAAATCGATACAATGAGCAGTTCTTC; v_call: TRBV4-3; d_call: .; clone_size: .; j_call: TRBJ2-1
cdr3_aa: CASSQVSSNEKLFF; cdr3_nt: TGCGCCAGCAGCCAAGTCTCTTCTAATGAAAAACTGTTTTTT; v_call: TRBV4-1; d_call: .; clone_size: .; j_call: TRBJ1-4
cdr3_aa: CASSLGQIGTEAFF; cdr3_nt: TGTGCCAGCAGCCTGGGACAGATCGGCACTGAAGCTTTCTTT; v_call: TRBV11-3; d_call: TRBD1; clone_size: .; j_call: TRBJ1-1
cdr3_aa: CASSQGRGADTQYF; cdr3_nt: TGCGCCAGCAGCCAAGGGCGGGGGGCAGATACGCAGTATTTT; v_call: TRBV4-1; d_call: TRBD2; clone_size: .; j_call: TRBJ2-3
cdr3_aa: CASSIGGLNQETQYF; cdr3_nt: TGTGCCAGTAGTATTGGCGGGCTAAACCAAGAGACCCAGTACTTC; v_call: TRBV19; d_call: .; clone_size: once; j_call: TRBJ2-5